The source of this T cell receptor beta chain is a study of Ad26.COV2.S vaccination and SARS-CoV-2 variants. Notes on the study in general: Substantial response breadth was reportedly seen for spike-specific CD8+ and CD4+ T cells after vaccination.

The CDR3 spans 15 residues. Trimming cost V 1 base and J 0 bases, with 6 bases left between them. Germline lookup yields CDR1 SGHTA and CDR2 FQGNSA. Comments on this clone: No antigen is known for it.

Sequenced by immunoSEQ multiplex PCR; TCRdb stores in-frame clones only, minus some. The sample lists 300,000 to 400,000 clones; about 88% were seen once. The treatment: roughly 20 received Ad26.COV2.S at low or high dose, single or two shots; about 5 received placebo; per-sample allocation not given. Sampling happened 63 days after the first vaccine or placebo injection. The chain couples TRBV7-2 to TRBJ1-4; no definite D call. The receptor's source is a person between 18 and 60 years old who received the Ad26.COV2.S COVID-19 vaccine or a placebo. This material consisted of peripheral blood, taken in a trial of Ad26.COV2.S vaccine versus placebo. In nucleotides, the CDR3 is TGTGCCAGCAGCTTAGTGGGCGCAACTAATGAAAAACTGTTTTTT. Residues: CASSLVGATNEKLFF.